Each of the 27 T cell receptor beta chains below was sequenced from the same sample in a study of blood T cell repertoires in COVID-19. Clones were sequenced by immunoSEQ multiplex PCR, and TCRdb holds only the in-frame ones, with some missing. In the table there are about 240,000 clones, 75% to 90% of which are singletons. Input material: peripheral blood. Receptors were obtained from an older woman with active or convalescent COVID-19.

This clone was counted once. The chain combines TRBV18 with TRBJ2-5; TRBD2 is a possible D gene (6 bases). CDR1 and CDR2 from the germline V gene are KGHSH and LQKENI. V lost 0 bases and J lost 4, with 15 bases in between. The CDR3 sequence is 16 residues long. This CDR3 reads CASSPPVQAGRETQYF. The CDR3 nucleotides are TGTGCCAGCTCACCACCGGTGCAGGCGGGGAGAGAGACCCAGTACTTC.

CDR3 nucleotides: TGTGCCAGCAGTGAAGGGGCACAGGGGATCTCTGAAGCTTTCTTT. The encoded protein is CASSEGAQGISEAFF. The chain uses TRBV2 and TRBJ1-1; 7 nucleotides align to TRBD1. CDR3 length: 15 residues. The germline gives CDR1 SNHLY, CDR2 FYNNEI. Losses at the gene ends were 1 base for V and 6 bases for J; bases not matched to a gene: 8.

The chain carries TRBV30 and TRBJ1-2; D remains ambiguous. Germline V gene data show CDR1 as GTSNPN and CDR2 as SVGIG (reference sequence). The CDR3 contains 13 residues. The germline V and J ends were trimmed by 3 bases and 4 bases, with 12 bases remaining between them. This CDR3 reads CAWSTGVSYGYTF. CDR3 DNA: TGTGCCTGGAGCACCGGAGTTTCCTATGGCTACACCTTC. The full variable domain, completed using reference TRBV30 and TRBJ1-2, is SQTIHQWPATLVQPVGSPLSLECTVEGTSNPNLYWYRQAAGRGLQLLFYSVGIGQISSEVPQNLSASRPQDRQFILSSKKLLLSDSGFYLCAWSTGVSYGYTFGSGTRLTVV.

Concerning this clone: Other DNA sequences in the sample encode the same CDR3. This chain's CDR3 is CASSYTGGNTEAFF. The CDR3, as DNA: TGTGCCAGCAGTTACACAGGGGGAAACACTGAAGCTTTCTTT. This chain uses TRBV6-5 with TRBJ1-1, with TRBD1 identical over 8 bases. Looked up from germline, CDR1 is MNHEY and CDR2 is SVGAGI. V lost 2 bases, J lost 2 bases, and 1 base stayed unmatched. The CDR3 has 14 residues.

V usage is TRBV15 and J usage is TRBJ1-4; 7 bases map to TRBD1. CDR3 length equals 15 residues. J lost 11 bases, V lost 5 bases, and 14 bases had no gene match. Germline V gene sequence: CDR1 LNHNV, CDR2 YYDKDF (reference sequence). This CDR3 reads CATSGRDRPMIKLFF. Written as DNA, the CDR3 is TGTGCCACCAGCGGCCGGGACAGACCAATGATTAAACTGTTTTTT.

V usage is TRBV11-2 and J usage is TRBJ2-6; no clear D. Trimming cost V 2 bases and J 1 base, with 12 bases left between them. The CDR3 extends over 17 amino acids. Germline CDR1 SGHAT, CDR2 FQNNGV. Here the CDR3 reads CASSLRSPTSGANVLTF. As DNA, the CDR3 is TGTGCCAGCAGCTTACGTAGCCCAACATCTGGGGCCAACGTCCTGACTTTC. The variable domain in full, completed from reference TRBV11-2 and TRBJ2-6, reads EAGVAQSPRYKIIEKRQSVAFWCNPISGHATLYWYQQILGQGPKLLIQFQNNGVVDDSQLPKDRFSAERLKGVDSTLKIQPAKLEDSAVYLCASSLRSPTSGANVLTFGAGSRLTVL.

The chain employs TRBV6-5 and TRBJ1-2; maybe TRBD1 (6 bases). The germline V gene encodes CDR1 MNHEY and CDR2 SVGAGI. The V end lost 4 bases, the J end lost 4 bases, and 13 bases lay between the germline ends. This CDR3 has 14 residues. The CDR3 region has the DNA TGTGCCAGCAGTTTTATAGGGGGAACCTATGGCTACACCTTC. Protein product: CASSFIGGTYGYTF.

The gene calls are TRBV29-1 and TRBJ1-2, with TRBD1 identical over 7 bases. This CDR3 has 14 amino acids. Per germline, CDR1 SQVTM and CDR2 ANQGSEA. Trimming at V came to 4 bases and at J to 6 bases, leaving 11 bases not matched to a gene. The CDR3 coding sequence is TGCAGCGTTGGGGGGATCGGGACAGTCGATGGCTACACCTTC. Translated, it gives CSVGGIGTVDGYTF. The whole variable domain, filled in from reference TRBV29-1 and TRBJ1-2, reads SAVISQKPSRDICQRGTSLTIQCQVDSQVTMMFWYRQQPGQSLTLIATANQGSEATYESGFVIDKFPISRPNLTFSTLTVSNMSPEDSSIYLCSVGGIGTVDGYTFGSGTRLTVV.

This clone showed up just once. The genes are TRBV12-3 or TRBV12-4 and TRBJ1-2; D might be TRBD1 (6 bases). Between the trimmed V and J ends, which lost 5 bases and 2 bases, there was a span of 9 bases. The CDR3 extends over 13 amino acids. DNA of the CDR3: TGTGCCAGCAGTCCTGACAGGAACTATGGCTACACCTTC. Translating it yields CASSPDRNYGYTF.

V gene TRBV7-9 combines with J gene TRBJ1-4; D is unresolved. Germline assignment: CDR1 SEHNR and CDR2 FQNEAQ (reference sequence). Trimming pared 5 bases from V and 10 bases from J, leaving 17 bases between. The CDR3 has 14 residues. Here the CDR3 reads CASSTTPVPGKLFF. DNA for the CDR3: TGTGCCAGCAGCACCACGCCGGTCCCCGGAAAACTGTTTTTT.

The chain carries TRBV7-2 and TRBJ2-5; 11 nucleotides agree with TRBD2. J gave up 2 bases and V 1 base, and 3 bases lay outside the gene matches. The CDR3 runs 16 residues. Germline lookup yields CDR1 SGHTA and CDR2 FQGNSA. CDR3 loop: CASSLDSGGAQETQYF. DNA for the CDR3: TGTGCCAGCAGCTTAGATAGCGGGGGGGCACAAGAGACCCAGTACTTC.

V gene TRBV19 combines with J gene TRBJ1-6, with TRBD1 as a possible D gene (5 bases). Germline values: CDR1 LNHDA, CDR2 SQIVND (reference sequence). Trimming removed 0 bases from V and 9 bases from J, with 9 bases in between. The CDR3 loop spans 14 amino acids. Here the CDR3 reads CASSIEGQGSPLHF. The DNA for the CDR3 is TGTGCCAGTAGTATAGAAGGCCAGGGTTCACCCCTCCACTTT.

This clone appeared a few times. The chain carries TRBV6-5 and TRBJ1-2, with D maybe TRBD1 (6 bases). V shed 4 bases and J shed 4 bases, with 13 bases lying between them. Germline values: CDR1 MNHEY, CDR2 SVGAGI. The CDR3 is 14 residues long. CDR3 coding DNA: TGTGCCAGCAGTTCGTCCGGGACACGCTATGGCTACACCTTC. Translated, it gives CASSSSGTRYGYTF.

This chain uses TRBV11-3 with TRBJ1-1; D is perhaps TRBD1 (5 bases). In germline, CDR1 is SGHNT, CDR2 YENEEA. The ends were cut back, 0 bases at V and 1 base at J, with 9 bases in the middle. The CDR3 loop spans 15 amino acids. The CDR3 region is CASSLDQGPNTEAFF. CDR3 nucleotides: TGTGCCAGCAGCTTAGATCAGGGTCCGAACACTGAAGCTTTCTTT.

The chain couples TRBV25-1 to TRBJ1-2, with D unclear. Trimming removed 6 bases at V and 1 base at J, with 3 bases between. Germline assignment: CDR1 MGHDK and CDR2 SYGVNS. The CDR3 totals 11 residues. The CDR3 sequence: CASSRNYGYTF. The CDR3 nucleotides are TGTGCCAGCAGCCGTAACTATGGCTACACCTTC.

The J gene is TRBJ1-2, the V gene TRBV12-3 or TRBV12-4; D unresolved. The CDR3 loop spans 13 amino acids. V was cut by 4 bases and J by 1 base, with 7 bases left in between. In DNA form, the CDR3 reads TGTGCCAGCAGTTACTTTAATAACTATGGCTACACCTTC. Its protein is CASSYFNNYGYTF.

This clone appeared a single time. The J gene is TRBJ2-7, the V gene TRBV27; tentatively, D is TRBD1 (6 bases). Per germline, CDR1 MNHEY and CDR2 SMNVEV (reference sequence). Trimming pared 3 bases from V and 2 bases from J, leaving 11 bases between. The CDR3 loop spans 14 amino acids. The CDR3 is CASSFADSTYEQYF. CDR3 sequence (DNA): TGTGCCAGCAGTTTCGCGGACAGCACCTACGAGCAGTACTTC.

The chain has TRBV7-9 and TRBJ2-2; weak D call: TRBD1 (5 bases). V shed 5 bases and J shed 6 bases, with 10 bases lying between them. Germline V gene sequence: CDR1 SEHNR, CDR2 FQNEAQ (reference sequence). This CDR3 spans 13 amino acids. CDR3 amino acids: CASSLRVPGELFF. DNA of the CDR3: TGTGCCAGCAGCCTCAGGGTACCCGGGGAGCTGTTTTTT.

This clone occurred a few times. The chain recombines TRBV12-3 or TRBV12-4 with TRBJ1-1, with no clear D. This CDR3 has 13 residues. Trimming removed 4 bases at V and 4 bases at J, with 10 bases between. CDR3 sequence: CASSSRVFTEAFF. CDR3 sequence (DNA): TGTGCCAGCAGTTCTCGGGTCTTCACTGAAGCTTTCTTT.

The rearrangement uses TRBV6-5 and TRBJ2-3, with D possibly being TRBD1 (7 bases). Trimming took off 2 bases at V and 4 bases at J, with 16 bases between the two ends. Germline loops: CDR1 MNHEY, CDR2 SVGAGI. The CDR3 loop spans 16 amino acids. In DNA form, the CDR3 reads TGTGCCAGCAGTTACCGCGGGGCAGGGGGGTCAGATACGCAGTATTTT. This sequence encodes CASSYRGAGGSDTQYF.

The V call is TRBV19, the J call TRBJ1-1; D is undetermined. The CDR3 length is 14 residues. In germline, CDR1 is LNHDA, CDR2 SQIVND (reference sequence). The germline V and J ends were trimmed by 6 bases and 0 bases, with 11 bases remaining between them. CDR3 sequence reads: CASSIIGMNTEAFF. Here the CDR3 DNA reads TGTGCCAGTAGCATCATCGGGATGAACACTGAAGCTTTCTTT.

The chain uses TRBV11-2 and TRBJ2-3; 7 bases line up with TRBD2. Germline V gene lookup returns CDR1 SGHAT and CDR2 FQNNGV. This CDR3 has 17 amino acids. V shed 1 base and J 1 base; nucleotides not matched to a gene: 8. In nucleotides, the CDR3 is TGTGCCAGCAGCTTAGGACCACTGGCGGGGGGCACAGATACGCAGTATTTT. It encodes CASSLGPLAGGTDTQYF.

The V and J genes are TRBV9 and TRBJ1-3; D remains unclear. Germline CDR1 and CDR2: SGDLS and YYNGEE. V dropped 4 bases and J dropped 14 bases, with 13 bases sitting between them. The CDR3 loop spans 11 amino acids. The CDR3 here is CASSLGGLLYF. CDR3 in DNA: TGTGCCAGCAGCTTAGGCGGGTTATTATATTTT.

V usage is TRBV19 and J usage is TRBJ1-2, with TRBD1 matching over 7 bases. The V gene's germline CDR1 is LNHDA and CDR2 SQIVND (reference sequence). The CDR3 extends over 12 amino acids. J was trimmed by 8 bases and V by 9 bases; bases with no gene match: 9. The chain's CDR3 is CASRMDRMGYTF. CDR3 nucleotides: TGTGCCAGCCGAATGGACAGGATGGGCTACACCTTC.

The chain carries TRBV5-4 and TRBJ2-7; 7 nucleotides line up with TRBD2. CDR3 length equals 15 residues. V was pared by 3 bases and J by 5 bases, with 11 bases of the junction left unmatched. Germline V gene lookup returns CDR1 SGHNT and CDR2 YYREEE (reference sequence). The DNA for the CDR3 is TGTGCCAGCAGCTCCGCCAGCGGGGTCGTCCACGAGCAGTACTTC. Protein: CASSSASGVVHEQYF.

This rearrangement joins TRBV6-6 to TRBJ2-5, with TRBD1 matching 9 bases. Germline V gene sequence: CDR1 MNHNY, CDR2 SVGAGI (reference sequence). J lost 1 base, V lost 6 bases, and 6 bases had no gene match. There are 15 residues in the CDR3. The CDR3 DNA is TGTGCCAGCAGGGGACAGGGCGTCTTCCAAGAGACCCAGTACTTC. It codes for CASRGQGVFQETQYF.

With respect to this clone: The same CDR3 arises from other DNA sequences in this sample as well. This chain uses TRBV4-3 with TRBJ1-5; D not resolved. This CDR3 contains 13 residues. Trimming took off 0 bases at V and 5 bases at J, with 5 bases between the two ends. Germline CDR1 reads LGHNA; CDR2 reads YSLEER. CDR3 loop: CASSQDRDQPQHF. CDR3 in DNA: TGCGCCAGCAGCCAAGATCGTGATCAGCCCCAGCATTTT.